This passage covers 17 T cell receptor beta chains from one sample sequenced in a study of cytomegalovirus exposure and HLA in healthy donors. The PCR made use of 60 Vbeta and 13 Jbeta primers. TCRdb keeps only in-frame clones here, not all; method: immunoSEQ multiplex PCR. Of 90,000 to 110,000 clones in the sample, around four fifths are singletons; the top ten hold 7.5% to 10%. Sequencing input: PBMCs. Receptor source: a woman in her thirties or forties in good health and CMV-seropositive.

The chain employs TRBV19 and TRBJ1-3, with D uncertain. Between the trimmed V and J ends, which lost 10 bases and 0 bases, there was a span of 25 bases. CDR1 is LNHDA, CDR2 SQIVND, per germline (reference sequence). The CDR3 totals 18 residues. The CDR3 sequence is CATQQLGLGSRSGNTIYF. The CDR3 DNA follows: TGTGCCACACAACAGCTCGGTCTCGGGAGTCGCTCTGGAAACACCATATATTTT. Full variable domain (outside the CDR3, taken from reference TRBV19 and TRBJ1-3): DGGITQSPKYLFRKEGQNVTLSCEQNLNHDAMYWYRQDPGQGLRLIYYSQIVNDFQKGDIAEGYSVSREKKESFPLTVTSAQKNPTAFYLCATQQLGLGSRSGNTIYFGEGSWLTVV.

J is TRBJ2-7 and V is TRBV5-6; D unclear. Between the trimmed V and J ends, which lost 5 bases and 5 bases, there was a span of 17 bases. Germline-derived CDR1 and CDR2 are SGHDT and YYEEEE. The CDR3 has 14 residues. The CDR3 protein is CASSWLRLVDEQYF. CDR3 nucleotide sequence: TGTGCCAGCAGTTGGCTCAGACTTGTCGACGAGCAGTACTTC.

This rearrangement joins TRBV19 to TRBJ2-1; TRBD2 aligns across 7 bases. Per the germline V gene, CDR1 is LNHDA and CDR2 is SQIVND (reference sequence). With V trimmed by 6 bases and J by 6 bases, 11 bases remained unmatched. CDR3 length equals 15 residues. The CDR3 is CASSERDPIPNEQFF. CDR3 nucleotide sequence: TGTGCCAGTAGCGAGCGGGACCCGATCCCCAATGAGCAGTTCTTC.

The rearrangement links TRBV7-9 to TRBJ1-1; D is unresolved. The CDR3 runs 14 residues. The V end lost 2 bases, the J end lost 3 bases, and 10 bases lay between the germline ends. Germline V gene data show CDR1 as SEHNR and CDR2 as FQNEAQ (reference sequence). The CDR3 region is CASSLLAGDTEAFF. CDR3 DNA: TGTGCCAGCAGCTTATTGGCGGGAGACACTGAAGCTTTCTTT. Complete variable domain (other parts from reference TRBV7-9 and TRBJ1-1): DTGVSQNPRHKITKRGQNVTFRCDPISEHNRLYWYRQTLGQGPEFLTYFQNEAQLEKSRLLSDRFSAERPKGSFSTLEIQRTEQGDSAMYLCASSLLAGDTEAFFGQGTRLTVV.

V is TRBV6-1 and J is TRBJ2-4; tentative D call: TRBD1 (6 bases). The germline V and J ends were trimmed by 8 bases and 6 bases, with 14 bases remaining between them. The CDR3 loop spans 13 amino acids. Germline-derived CDR1 and CDR2 are MNHNS and SASEGT. The CDR3 spells CASGLQGLNIQYF. DNA for the CDR3: TGTGCCAGCGGCCTACAGGGATTAAACATTCAGTACTTC.

The CDR3 is CASSPGLGGSNSPLHF. The CDR3 nucleotides read TGTGCCAGCAGCCCGGGACTCGGGGGTTCTAATTCACCCCTCCACTTT. The chain employs TRBV5-4 and TRBJ1-6; D might be TRBD1 (5 bases). Germline V gene sequence: CDR1 SGHNT, CDR2 YYREEE (reference sequence). V lost 4 bases, J lost 6 bases, and 17 bases lay in between. The CDR3 loop spans 16 amino acids. The whole variable domain, filled in from reference TRBV5-4 and TRBJ1-6, reads ETGVTQSPTHLIKTRGQQVTLRCSSQSGHNTVSWYQQALGQGPQFIFQYYREEENGRGNFPPRFSGLQFPNYSSELNVNALELDDSALYLCASSPGLGGSNSPLHFGNGTRLTVT.

This clone showed up just a few times. J is TRBJ2-3 and V is TRBV9; D possibly corresponds to TRBD2 (6 bases). CDR3 length: 15 residues. Germline V lookup: CDR1 SGDLS, CDR2 YYNGEE. Trimming removed 3 bases at V and 1 base at J, with 12 bases between. CDR3 bases: TGTGCCAGCAGCGAAGGGCGGGGTGGCACAGATACGCAGTATTTT. The encoded protein is CASSEGRGGTDTQYF.

The chain combines TRBV18 with TRBJ1-2; D may be TRBD1 (6 bases). The CDR3 has 14 residues. The germline V gene has CDR1 KGHSH and CDR2 LQKENI. The V end was cut by 3 bases, the J end by 4 bases, with 12 bases between. Here the CDR3 DNA reads TGTGCCAGCTCACCTATGGAACAGGGCTATGGCTACACCTTC. This gives the protein CASSPMEQGYGYTF.

J is TRBJ2-7 and V is TRBV2; D is possibly TRBD1 (5 bases). Germline lookup yields CDR1 SNHLY and CDR2 FYNNEI. The CDR3 spans 14 residues. Trimming took off 7 bases at V and 0 bases at J, with 13 bases between the two ends. CDR3 residues: CASTSAGNSYEQYF. CDR3 sequence (DNA): TGTGCCAGCACATCCGCAGGGAACTCCTACGAGCAGTACTTC.

The V and J genes are TRBV5-1 and TRBJ2-3; 11 positions agree with TRBD2. CDR1 SGHRS and CDR2 YFSETQ come from the germline V gene. The CDR3 extends over 16 amino acids. Trimming at V came to 0 bases and at J to 3 bases, leaving 3 bases not matched to a gene. CDR3 region: CASSLETSGETDTQYF. In nucleotides, the CDR3 is TGCGCCAGCAGCTTGGAGACTAGCGGGGAAACAGATACGCAGTATTTT.

This rearrangement joins TRBV21-1 to TRBJ1-1; no check of the table's D call, TRBD1, against the DNA was made. TRBV21-1 is assigned pseudogene status. The CDR3 is 11 amino acids. The CDR3 nucleotides read TGTGCCAGCAGCTTATTACATGAAGCTTTCTTT. This encodes CASSLLHEAFF.

V is TRBV10-2 and J is TRBJ2-2, with 7 bases that match TRBD1. The CDR3 extends over 15 amino acids. CDR1 is WSHSY and CDR2 is SAAADI in the germline V gene. V gave up 3 bases and J gave up 6 bases; unmatched junction bases: 7. The CDR3 loop reads CASSDLQGDPGELFF. The CDR3 nucleotides read TGCGCCAGCAGTGATCTGCAGGGGGACCCCGGGGAGCTGTTTTTT.

V is TRBV7-9 and J is TRBJ2-3; 7 bases line up with TRBD2. Looked up from germline, CDR1 is SEHNR and CDR2 is FQNEAQ (reference sequence). V shed 5 bases and J 6 bases; nucleotides not matched to a gene: 8. The CDR3 is 14 amino acids. The DNA for the CDR3 is TGTGCCAGCAGCCCCCGAGTGGGGGGGGATACGCAGTATTTT. This codes for CASSPRVGGDTQYF.

The V call is TRBV7-8, the J call TRBJ1-5, with a weak D call TRBD1 (5 bases). Germline V lookup: CDR1 SGHVS, CDR2 FQNEAQ. The V and J ends lost 2 bases and 2 bases respectively, with 16 bases between them. The CDR3 consists of 17 residues. Here the CDR3 DNA reads TGTGCCAGCAGCTTATCGATAGTCAGGGTCGGCAATCAGCCCCAGCATTTT. Encoded protein: CASSLSIVRVGNQPQHF.

V gene TRBV5-1 combines with J gene TRBJ2-3, with D unresolved. Between the trimmed V and J ends, which lost 2 bases and 4 bases, there was a span of 14 bases. Germline CDR1 SGHRS, CDR2 YFSETQ. The CDR3 extends over 15 amino acids. The DNA for the CDR3 is TGCGCCAGCAGCTTTCCACACCCGCAGGCAGATACGCAGTATTTT. Translation gives CASSFPHPQADTQYF. The full variable domain, its missing parts supplied by reference TRBV5-1 and TRBJ2-3, is KAGVTQTPRYLIKTRGQQVTLSCSPISGHRSVSWYQQTPGQGLQFLFEYFSETQRNKGNFPGRFSGRQFSNSRSEMNVSTLELGDSALYLCASSFPHPQADTQYFGPGTRLTVL.

This chain uses TRBV5-1 with TRBJ2-5; 7 nucleotides match TRBD1. In germline, CDR1 is SGHRS, CDR2 YFSETQ. V was pared by 4 bases and J by 5 bases, with 11 bases of the junction left unmatched. There are 15 residues in the CDR3. In DNA form, the CDR3 reads TGCGCCAGCAGCAGAAACCTCGACAGGGACGAGACCCAGTACTTC. Protein: CASSRNLDRDETQYF.

This clone was found once. The chain is built from TRBV4-2 and TRBJ1-5; D gene unclear. Germline V CDR1 and CDR2: LGHNA, YNFKEQ. CDR3 length: 13 amino acids. V lost 1 base and J 4 bases, leaving 5 bases between the germline ends. CDR3 nucleotide sequence: TGTGCCAGCAGCCAAGGACTAAATCAGCCCCAGCATTTT. Translating gives CASSQGLNQPQHF.